These 5 T cell receptor beta chains came from one sample sequenced in a study of cytomegalovirus exposure and HLA in healthy donors. This PCR relied on a set of 60 Vbeta primers and 13 Jbeta primers. Libraries were prepared by immunoSEQ multiplex PCR; TCRdb keeps only in-frame clonotypes and omits some of them. The sample yields 100,000 to 150,000 clones, over 9.5% seen once. Sequencing was carried out using PBMCs. Source of these receptors: a woman younger than 30 in good health and CMV-seropositive.

The CDR3 reads CASSPQSPGGDQPQHF. The CDR3 region has the DNA TGTGCCAGCTCACCACAGTCCCCAGGGGGAGACCAGCCCCAGCATTTT. This sequence joins TRBV18 and TRBJ1-5; 7 positions match TRBD1. Germline trimming cut 1 base from V and 7 bases from J; bases unmatched to any gene: 10. The length of the CDR3 is 16 residues. Germline loops: CDR1 KGHSH, CDR2 LQKENI.

The chain joins TRBV5-4 to TRBJ2-2, with 7 bases matching TRBD2. In germline, CDR1 is SGHNT, CDR2 YYREEE (reference sequence). CDR3 length equals 15 residues. V was pared by 3 bases and J by 5 bases, with 7 bases of the junction left unmatched. In DNA, the CDR3 is TGTGCCAGCAGCTACACTAGCGTGGTGACCGGGGAGCTGTTTTTT. Protein sequence: CASSYTSVVTGELFF.

This clone was detected a few times. The chain joins TRBV4-1 to TRBJ1-5; no firm D call. Germline CDR1 is MGHRA and CDR2 is YSYEKL. The CDR3 runs to 15 residues. V was cut by 2 bases and J by 3 bases, with 11 bases left in between. CDR3 nucleotide sequence: TGCGCCAGCAGCCAACCTGTCCCTTCCAATCAGCCCCAGCATTTT. It codes for CASSQPVPSNQPQHF.

The chain recombines TRBV27 with TRBJ2-3, with D perhaps matching TRBD2 (6 bases). Germline V gives CDR1 MNHEY, CDR2 SMNVEV (reference sequence). V lost 4 bases and J 2 bases, leaving 13 bases between the germline ends. This CDR3 has 15 amino acids. CDR3 bases: TGTGCCAGCAGTTGGACGGGGAGGAACACAGATACGCAGTATTTT. Translating gives CASSWTGRNTDTQYF.

This clone was seen only a few times. The chain has TRBV28 and TRBJ1-5; D gene ambiguous. V was cut by 0 bases and J by 2 bases, with 5 bases left in between. Germline V gene lookup returns CDR1 MDHEN and CDR2 SYDVKM. The CDR3 has 14 amino acids. As DNA, the CDR3 is TGTGCCAGCAGTTTATGGCCGGGCAATCAGCCCCAGCATTTT. Translation: CASSLWPGNQPQHF.